Below, 29 T cell receptor beta chains from the same sample are listed, as sequenced in a study of blood T cell repertoires in COVID-19. The table came from immunoSEQ multiplex PCR; TCRdb's copy has only in-frame clones and leaves some out. Here the sample spans around 400,000 clones, over 75% being singletons. The sample taken for sequencing was peripheral blood. The receptors derive from a woman in her sixties or seventies with COVID-19, enrolled during active disease.

The chain recombines TRBV5-1 with TRBJ2-1; 11 bases line up with TRBD1. The CDR3 length is 19 residues. The ends lost 4 bases at V and 0 bases at J; junction bases unmatched: 12. Germline lookup yields CDR1 SGHRS and CDR2 YFSETQ. CDR3 coding DNA: TGCGCCAGCAGCCACGGGACAGGGGGGCTCAAAACCTCCTACAATGAGCAGTTCTTC. The encoded protein is CASSHGTGGLKTSYNEQFF.

The CDR3 region is CASSQYPVGGELFF. DNA for the CDR3: TGTGCCAGCAGCCAATATCCGGTCGGCGGGGAGCTGTTTTTT. The chain is built from TRBV16 and TRBJ2-2; D not certain. Per germline, CDR1 KGHSY and CDR2 FQNENV. V was pared by 1 base and J by 7 bases, with 10 bases between. The CDR3 loop spans 14 amino acids. The entire variable domain, with the rest obtained from reference TRBV16 and TRBJ2-2, is as follows: GEEVAQTPKHLVRGEGQKAKLYCAPIKGHSYVFWYQQVLKNEFKFLISFQNENVFDETGMPKERFSAKCLPNSPCSLEIQATKLEDSAVYFCASSQYPVGGELFFGEGSRLTVL.

This chain uses TRBV18 with TRBJ2-3; D possibly corresponds to TRBD2 (5 bases). The CDR3 has 14 residues. V shed 0 bases and J shed 6 bases, with 10 bases lying between them. The germline V gene has CDR1 KGHSH and CDR2 LQKENI. CDR3 sequence: CASSPPGLPDTQYF. In DNA, the CDR3 is TGTGCCAGCTCACCACCCGGACTGCCGGATACGCAGTATTTT. The variable domain in full, completed from reference TRBV18 and TRBJ2-3, reads NAGVMQNPRHLVRRRGQEARLRCSPMKGHSHVYWYRQLPEEGLKFMVYLQKENIIDESGMPKERFSAEFPKEGPSILRIQQVVRGDSAAYFCASSPPGLPDTQYFGPGTRLTVL.

The CDR3 coding sequence is TGCGCCAGCAGCCAAGAGGGTTTCGGGGGGGGTAAGGACATTCAGTACTTC. Translating gives CASSQEGFGGGKDIQYF. The chain combines TRBV4-1 with TRBJ2-4; 8 bases are shared with TRBD2. The length of the CDR3 is 17 residues. The germline CDR1 and CDR2 sequences are MGHRA and YSYEKL. After removal of 0 bases from V and 8 bases from J, the junction contained 12 bases not matched to a gene.

The genes are TRBV4-1 and TRBJ2-5; TRBD2 agrees at 11 bases. V lost 4 bases to trimming and J lost 3 bases; unmatched junction nucleotides: 10. This CDR3 contains 17 residues. Germline CDR1 and CDR2: MGHRA and YSYEKL. The CDR3, as DNA: TGCGCCAGCAGCCCACTGGATGGTAGCGGGGGGGAAGAGACCCAGTACTTC. It specifies CASSPLDGSGGEETQYF.

V usage is TRBV7-9 and J usage is TRBJ1-2; D unclear. This CDR3 is 16 amino acids long. Trimming took off 5 bases at V and 2 bases at J, with 18 bases between the two ends. CDR1 and CDR2 (germline): SEHNR, FQNEAQ (reference sequence). DNA for the CDR3: TGTGCCAGCAGCCCCCCTGGGCAGATTGACAACTATGGCTACACCTTC. Its protein is CASSPPGQIDNYGYTF.

To note about this clone: Other DNA sequences from this sample encode an identical CDR3 as well. V and J are TRBV10-3 and TRBJ1-1, with D perhaps TRBD1 (5 bases). CDR1 and CDR2 (germline): ENHRY, SYGVKD. V lost 0 bases to trimming and J lost 4 bases, with 9 bases between them. The length of the CDR3 is 14 residues. The CDR3 nucleotides are TGTGCCATCAGTGAGTCCGGGGGAGGCACTGAAGCTTTCTTT. This encodes CAISESGGGTEAFF.

Comment on this clone: This CDR3 is also generated by other DNA sequences in the sample. J is TRBJ1-2 and V is TRBV7-9; TRBD1 is a possible D gene (6 bases). V was pared by 2 bases and J by 2 bases, with 9 bases between. Germline V lookup: CDR1 SEHNR, CDR2 FQNEAQ (reference sequence). This CDR3 contains 14 residues. CDR3 in amino acids: CASSLRGSNYGYTF. DNA for the CDR3: TGTGCCAGCAGCTTAAGGGGGTCAAACTATGGCTACACCTTC.

CDR3 sequence: CASSYTGYGYTF. Written as DNA, the CDR3 is TGTGCCAGCAGCTACACAGGGTACGGCTACACCTTC. The V and J genes are TRBV5-8 and TRBJ1-2; the D gene is possibly TRBD1 (6 bases). The CDR3 runs to 12 residues. Trimming shortened V by 3 bases and J by 8 bases, and 11 bases separated the two germline ends. Germline V gene sequence: CDR1 SGHTS, CDR2 YDEGEE. Based on the CDR3 plus reference TRBV5-8 and TRBJ1-2, the full variable domain is EAGVTQSPTHLIKTRGQQATLRCSPISGHTSVYWYQQALGLGLQFLLWYDEGEERNRGNFPPRFSGRQFPNYSSELNVNALELEDSALYLCASSYTGYGYTFGSGTRLTVV.

The chain employs TRBV2 and TRBJ2-2, with TRBD1 matching over 10 bases. V was clipped by 11 bases and J by 2 bases; unmatched bases: 5. Germline-derived CDR1 and CDR2 are SNHLY and FYNNEI. The CDR3 runs 14 residues. The CDR3 nucleotides read TGTGCCGGCCGGGACAGGGGAAACACCGGGGAGCTGTTTTTT. Its translation: CAGRDRGNTGELFF.

This chain uses TRBV4-1 with TRBJ1-4, with no clear D. V lost 0 bases and J 7 bases, leaving 6 bases between the germline ends. This CDR3 is built from 13 residues. Germline-derived CDR1 and CDR2 are MGHRA and YSYEKL. Here the CDR3 DNA reads TGCGCCAGCAGCCAAGATCATAGTGAAAAACTGTTTTTT. It yields the protein CASSQDHSEKLFF.

This clone was observed a handful of times. This sequence joins TRBV7-9 and TRBJ1-6, with D possibly being TRBD1 (5 bases). The CDR3 loop spans 14 amino acids. CDR1 is SEHNR and CDR2 is FQNEAQ in the germline V gene (reference sequence). Trimming stripped 1 base from V and 6 bases from J, with 7 bases between. CDR3 in amino acids: CASSLVQVNSPLHF. CDR3 nucleotides: TGTGCCAGCAGCTTAGTACAGGTTAATTCACCCCTCCACTTT. The full variable domain, rest sourced from reference TRBV7-9 and TRBJ1-6, is DTGVSQNPRHKITKRGQNVTFRCDPISEHNRLYWYRQTLGQGPEFLTYFQNEAQLEKSRLLSDRFSAERPKGSFSTLEIQRTEQGDSAMYLCASSLVQVNSPLHFGNGTRLTVT.

The rearrangement links TRBV7-3 to TRBJ2-1, with TRBD2 matching 9 bases. Per germline, CDR1 SGHTA and CDR2 FQGTGA. V trimming: 5 bases; J trimming: 5 bases; junction bases outside the gene matches: 4. The CDR3 consists of 14 residues. In DNA form, the CDR3 reads TGTGCCAGCAGCCCGACTAGCGGAAACAATGAGCAGTTCTTC. This sequence encodes CASSPTSGNNEQFF. Using reference TRBV7-3 and TRBJ2-1 for the parts outside the CDR3, the full variable domain is GAGVSQTPSNKVTEKGKYVELRCDPISGHTALYWYRQSLGQGPEFLIYFQGTGAADDSGLPNDRFFAVRPEGSVSTLKIQRTERGDSAVYLCASSPTSGNNEQFFGPGTRLTVL.

The gene calls are TRBV7-3 and TRBJ2-2; D is unclear. The germline V gene encodes CDR1 SGHTA and CDR2 FQGTGA. With 2 bases removed from V and 4 bases from J, the gap between germline ends came to 11 bases. The CDR3 totals 15 residues. CDR3 nucleotide sequence: TGTGCCAGCAGCTTAGGCCAGGTTGGCACCGGGGAGCTGTTTTTT. Encoded protein: CASSLGQVGTGELFF.

This sequence joins TRBV11-2 and TRBJ1-1; D is unresolved. The CDR3 is 13 amino acids. Trimming left V 3 bases short and J 4 bases short, with 9 bases between. Per germline, CDR1 SGHAT and CDR2 FQNNGV. CDR3 in DNA: TGTGCCAGCAGCTTCACCACAAGCACTGAAGCTTTCTTT. Protein sequence: CASSFTTSTEAFF.

The rearrangement uses TRBV19 and TRBJ2-5; tentatively, D is TRBD1 (7 bases). Trimming cost V 9 bases and J 3 bases, with 14 bases left between them. Germline V gene lookup returns CDR1 LNHDA and CDR2 SQIVND (reference sequence). The CDR3 runs to 13 residues. The CDR3 coding sequence is TGTGCCAGCAGGGGGGCAGGGAAAGAGACCCAGTACTTC. This encodes CASRGAGKETQYF.

This clone was counted a single time. The chain uses TRBV7-6 and TRBJ2-7; D remains unclear. V shed 1 base and J shed 5 bases, with 15 bases lying between them. The CDR3 is made up of 15 amino acids. The germline CDR1 and CDR2 sequences are SGHVS and FNYEAQ. The CDR3 sequence is CASSLDASRSDEQYF. In nucleotides, the CDR3 is TGTGCCAGCAGCTTAGACGCTTCGAGGTCTGACGAGCAGTACTTC.

J is TRBJ2-3 and V is TRBV5-1, with 7 bases aligning to TRBD1. Losses at the gene ends were 4 bases for V and 6 bases for J; bases not matched to a gene: 8. Germline values: CDR1 SGHRS, CDR2 YFSETQ. This CDR3 is built from 14 residues. The CDR3 loop is CASSLTGVRDTQYF. The DNA of the CDR3 is TGCGCCAGCAGCCTCACAGGGGTGAGGGATACGCAGTATTTT.

This rearrangement joins TRBV15 to TRBJ2-1; TRBD1 aligns across 8 bases. The germline V gene has CDR1 LNHNV and CDR2 YYDKDF (reference sequence). The CDR3 sequence is 16 residues long. V was pared by 3 bases and J by 2 bases, with 6 bases of the junction left unmatched. CDR3 in DNA: TGTGCCACCAGCAGTCCCATCAGGGGGCCCTACAATGAGCAGTTCTTC. Protein product: CATSSPIRGPYNEQFF.

This clone was observed once. V is TRBV28 and J is TRBJ1-1; D not certain. The CDR3 is 13 residues long. The V end was cut by 2 bases, the J end by 4 bases, with 8 bases between. CDR1 is MDHEN and CDR2 is SYDVKM in the germline V gene. Here the CDR3 reads CASSLPSSTEAFF. DNA for the CDR3: TGTGCCAGCAGTTTACCGTCCAGCACTGAAGCTTTCTTT.

In this sample, this clone turned up once. The chain joins TRBV3-1 (or the pseudogene TRBV3-2) to TRBJ2-3; D not certain. Trimming left V 1 base short and J 8 bases short, with 10 bases between. This CDR3 has 13 amino acids. CDR1 LGHDT and CDR2 YNNKEL come from the germline V gene (reference sequence). The DNA of the CDR3 is TGTGCCAGCAGCCAAGGGGTCACGGGTACGCAGTATTTT. It encodes CASSQGVTGTQYF.

The rearrangement joins TRBV3-1 (or the pseudogene TRBV3-2) to TRBJ1-4, with TRBD1 matching 10 bases. The CDR3 runs to 15 residues. V was pared by 6 bases and J by 5 bases, with 6 bases of the junction left unmatched. Germline V gene lookup returns CDR1 LGHDT and CDR2 YNNKEL (reference sequence). In nucleotides, the CDR3 is TGTGCCAGCAGTCCCGGGACAGGGGTGAATGAAAAACTGTTTTTT. Its translation is CASSPGTGVNEKLFF.

In its sample, this clone was seen once. The chain couples TRBV19 to TRBJ1-4; D is uncertain. The CDR3 has 14 amino acids. The V end lost 5 bases, the J end lost 0 bases, and 7 bases lay between the germline ends. Germline V CDR1 and CDR2: LNHDA, SQIVND (reference sequence). The CDR3 loop is CASSSGTTNEKLFF. CDR3 in DNA: TGTGCCAGTAGTTCAGGAACAACTAATGAAAAACTGTTTTTT.

The CDR3 DNA reads as TGTGCCAGCAAACTTACAGGGAACACCGGGGAGCTGTTTTTT. This encodes CASKLTGNTGELFF. The V call is TRBV11-3, the J call TRBJ2-2, with D perhaps matching TRBD1 (5 bases). This CDR3 contains 14 residues. Trimming left V 7 bases short and J 1 base short, with 10 bases between. Looked up from germline, CDR1 is SGHNT and CDR2 is YENEEA.

J is TRBJ2-3 and V is TRBV15, with 7 bases that match TRBD1. This CDR3 is built from 15 residues. CDR1 LNHNV and CDR2 YYDKDF come from the germline V gene (reference sequence). The V gene end was trimmed by 0 bases and the J gene end by 1 base; junction bases not matched to a gene: 1. The CDR3 reads CATSREGTGTDTQYF. In DNA, the CDR3 is TGTGCCACCAGCAGAGAGGGGACAGGCACAGATACGCAGTATTTT.

The rearrangement joins TRBV7-2 to TRBJ1-1, with D unresolved. Germline CDR1 SGHTA, CDR2 FQGNSA. The CDR3 is made up of 13 amino acids. Trimming took off 5 bases at V and 5 bases at J, with 12 bases between the two ends. CDR3 DNA sequence: TGTGCCAGCAGCCCGACGGTGCGGACTGAAGCTTTCTTT. The encoded protein is CASSPTVRTEAFF.

The gene calls are TRBV6-2 or TRBV6-3 and TRBJ1-5, with 9 nucleotides matching TRBD1. The CDR3 loop spans 16 amino acids. Germline V lookup: CDR1 MNHEY, CDR2 SVGEGT. Germline trimming cut 2 bases from V and 5 bases from J; bases unmatched to any gene: 7. The CDR3 nucleotides are TGTGCCAGCAGTTACGGGGGGGACAGGGATCATCAGCCCCAGCATTTT. Its translation is CASSYGGDRDHQPQHF.

This clone occurred a few times. V usage is TRBV19 and J usage is TRBJ1-3; 11 nucleotides match TRBD1. Germline CDR1 reads LNHDA; CDR2 reads SQIVND (reference sequence). Unmatched junction bases numbered 5, after V lost 7 bases and J lost 6 bases. The CDR3 length is 14 residues. CDR3 region: CASTDRGRENTIYF. The DNA of the CDR3 is TGTGCCAGTACGGACAGGGGGCGAGAAAACACCATATATTTT.

V is TRBV29-1 and J is TRBJ1-2; D remains unclear. V shed 2 bases and J shed 4 bases, with 11 bases lying between them. CDR3 length: 13 amino acids. Looked up from germline, CDR1 is SQVTM and CDR2 is ANQGSEA. CDR3: CSVEIGSGYGYTF. The DNA of the CDR3 is TGCAGCGTTGAAATCGGTTCGGGCTATGGCTACACCTTC.